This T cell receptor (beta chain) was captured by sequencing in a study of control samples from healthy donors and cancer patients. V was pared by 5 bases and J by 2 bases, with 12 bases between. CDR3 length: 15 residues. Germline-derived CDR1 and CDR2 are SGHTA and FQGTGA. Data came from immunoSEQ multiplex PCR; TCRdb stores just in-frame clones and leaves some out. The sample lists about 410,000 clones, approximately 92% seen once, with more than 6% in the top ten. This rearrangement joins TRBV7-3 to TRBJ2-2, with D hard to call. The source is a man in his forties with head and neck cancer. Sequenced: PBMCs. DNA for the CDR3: TGTGCCAGCAGCCAATCGGGCCTAAACACCGGGGAGCTGTTTTTT. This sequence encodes CASSQSGLNTGELFF.